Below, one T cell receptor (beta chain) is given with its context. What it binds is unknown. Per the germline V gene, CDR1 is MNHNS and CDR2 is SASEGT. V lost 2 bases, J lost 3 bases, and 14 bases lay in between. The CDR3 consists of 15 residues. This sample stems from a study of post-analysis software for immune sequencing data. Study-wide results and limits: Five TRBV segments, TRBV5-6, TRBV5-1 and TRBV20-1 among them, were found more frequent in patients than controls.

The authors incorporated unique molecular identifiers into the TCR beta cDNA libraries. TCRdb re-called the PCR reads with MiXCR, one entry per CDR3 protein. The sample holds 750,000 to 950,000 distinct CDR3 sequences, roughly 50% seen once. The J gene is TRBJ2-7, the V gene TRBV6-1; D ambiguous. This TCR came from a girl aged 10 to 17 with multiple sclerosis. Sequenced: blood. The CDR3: CASSESAGPYYEQYF. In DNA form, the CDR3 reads TGTGCCAGCAGTGAAAGTGCAGGCCCATACTACGAGCAGTACTTC.